Listed here are 28 T cell receptor beta chains from one sample, sequenced in a study of shared clonotypes between healthy human individuals. TCRdb's table, derived via immunoSEQ multiplex PCR, lists solely in-frame clones and lacks some. The data show roughly 500,000 clones, with about 72% seen just once and 12% held by the top ten. Sequencing was performed on PBMCs. Receptors were obtained from a woman between 40 and 50 years old in good health. Some clones in this sample may be carry-over from other donors' samples.

CDR3 nucleotides: TGTGCCAGCAATCTCGCAGGGGCCGGCTACAATGAGCAGTTCTTC. It specifies CASNLAGAGYNEQFF. The gene calls are TRBV7-2 and TRBJ2-1; tentative D call: TRBD1 (6 bases). The germline gives CDR1 SGHTA, CDR2 FQGNSA. The V gene lost 7 bases and the J gene lost 3 bases, with 16 bases spanning the gap. The length of the CDR3 is 15 residues.

The chain has TRBV30 and TRBJ1-6; 7 bases fit TRBD1. This CDR3 contains 14 residues. Germline V gene sequence: CDR1 GTSNPN, CDR2 SVGIG (reference sequence). V was pared by 2 bases and J by 6 bases, with 4 bases of the junction left unmatched. CDR3 region: CAWSRQGGNSPLHF. The DNA of the CDR3 is TGTGCCTGGAGTCGGCAGGGGGGTAATTCACCCCTCCACTTT.

The chain links TRBV5-1 to TRBJ1-2, with 10 bases lining up with TRBD1. CDR1 is SGHRS and CDR2 is YFSETQ in the germline V gene. Trimming at V came to 4 bases and at J to 5 bases, leaving 2 bases not matched to a gene. CDR3 length: 13 amino acids. The CDR3 region has the DNA TGCGCCAGCAGCAGGGGACAGGGGTATGGCTACACCTTC. Protein product: CASSRGQGYGYTF.

The chain employs TRBV4-1 and TRBJ2-1; D tentatively reads TRBD1 or TRBD2 (5 bases each). CDR1 is MGHRA, CDR2 YSYEKL, per germline. Deletions cut 1 base from V and 0 bases from J, with 10 bases between. There are 16 residues in the CDR3. The CDR3 DNA sequence: TGCGCCAGCAGCCAAGGAGGGGTTAGCTCCTACAATGAGCAGTTCTTC. It specifies CASSQGGVSSYNEQFF.

This clone was detected only a few times. This sequence joins TRBV6-1 and TRBJ1-5, with D unresolved. Germline loops: CDR1 MNHNS, CDR2 SASEGT. V gave up 9 bases and J gave up 5 bases, with 17 bases separating them. The CDR3 runs to 14 residues. CDR3 residues: CASTSRSRDQPQHF. For the CDR3, the DNA is TGTGCCAGTACGTCGCGCAGCCGGGATCAGCCCCAGCATTTT.

V is TRBV6-1 and J is TRBJ2-7; weak D call: TRBD1 (6 bases). Trimming cost V 5 bases and J 2 bases, with 10 bases left between them. CDR3 length equals 13 residues. Per the germline V gene, CDR1 is MNHNS and CDR2 is SASEGT. The CDR3 loop reads CASSHRDTYEQYF. The CDR3 DNA reads as TGTGCCAGCAGTCACCGGGACACCTACGAGCAGTACTTC.

The V call is TRBV30, the J call TRBJ1-1; D unclear. The CDR3 loop spans 10 amino acids. Germline V gene lookup returns CDR1 GTSNPN and CDR2 SVGIG (reference sequence). Trimming removed 5 bases from V and 4 bases from J, with 5 bases in between. CDR3 protein: CAWGSTEAFF. The CDR3 bases are TGTGCCTGGGGGAGCACTGAAGCTTTCTTT.

The rearrangement links TRBV14 to TRBJ2-2, with 7 bases aligning to TRBD1. CDR1 and CDR2 (germline): SGHDN, FVKESK. Trimming took 4 bases from V and 5 from J; bases not matched to a gene: 7. The CDR3 is 15 amino acids. As DNA, the CDR3 is TGTGCCAGCAGCCGGGCGACAGGGCGGACCGGGGAGCTGTTTTTT. Encoded protein: CASSRATGRTGELFF.

This clone has a single count. J is TRBJ2-3 and V is TRBV6-1; no clear D. Germline CDR1 MNHNS, CDR2 SASEGT. V shed 9 bases and J shed 4 bases, with 11 bases lying between them. This CDR3 contains 12 residues. The CDR3 loop reads CASPNDADTQYF. In DNA form, the CDR3 reads TGTGCCAGTCCCAACGACGCAGATACGCAGTATTTT.

V usage is TRBV15 and J usage is TRBJ1-2; TRBD1 is a possible D gene (5 bases). Deletions cut 4 bases from V and 7 bases from J, with 13 bases between. The length of the CDR3 is 13 residues. Germline CDR1 is LNHNV and CDR2 is YYDKDF (reference sequence). Here the CDR3 reads CATSKGEHFGYTF. The DNA of the CDR3 is TGTGCCACCAGCAAAGGGGAACACTTTGGCTACACCTTC.

V and J are TRBV2 and TRBJ2-3, with 7 positions matching TRBD2. Germline CDR1 reads SNHLY; CDR2 reads FYNNEI. There are 15 residues in the CDR3. Trimming cost V 7 bases and J 0 bases; bases outside gene matches: 7. This CDR3 reads CASNGRPASTDTQYF. CDR3 nucleotide sequence: TGTGCCAGCAACGGGAGGCCGGCTAGCACAGATACGCAGTATTTT.

This chain joins TRBV29-1 and TRBJ1-1, with D unresolved. This CDR3 has 11 residues. Germline V gene sequence: CDR1 SQVTM, CDR2 ANQGSEA. The ends were cut back, 3 bases at V and 8 bases at J, with 10 bases in the middle. The CDR3 is CSVEEVREAFF. The CDR3 DNA sequence: TGCAGCGTTGAGGAGGTCAGAGAAGCTTTCTTT.

J is TRBJ1-2 and V is TRBV10-3; 7 nucleotides align to TRBD1. The CDR3 runs to 14 residues. Looked up from germline, CDR1 is ENHRY and CDR2 is SYGVKD. V was pared by 4 bases and J by 7 bases, with 9 bases of the junction left unmatched. CDR3 residues: CAISAGQGDGGYTF. The CDR3 region has the DNA TGTGCCATCAGTGCTGGGCAGGGGGATGGTGGCTACACCTTC.

The chain employs TRBV7-8 and TRBJ1-5; no clear D gene. Trimming left V 2 bases short and J 4 bases short, with 9 bases between. CDR3 size: 14 residues. Germline lookup yields CDR1 SGHVS and CDR2 FQNEAQ. CDR3 DNA sequence: TGTGCCAGCAGCTTAAGGGCAACAAATCAGCCCCAGCATTTT. As protein: CASSLRATNQPQHF.

The chain uses TRBV7-9 and TRBJ2-1, with 7 nucleotides matching TRBD2. The CDR3 contains 17 residues. CDR1 SEHNR and CDR2 FQNEAQ come from the germline V gene (reference sequence). J gave up 5 bases and V 5 bases, and 15 bases lay outside the gene matches. CDR3 DNA: TGTGCCAGCAGCCCCGAGGGGTACCTAGCGGTTAACAATGAGCAGTTCTTC. This sequence encodes CASSPEGYLAVNNEQFF.

CDR3 protein: CASSLGLANEFF. CDR3 nucleotide sequence: TGTGCCAGCAGCCTCGGACTAGCCAATGAGTTCTTC. The gene calls are TRBV7-8 and TRBJ2-1; TRBD2 matches at 8 bases. The J segment lost 14 bases and the V segment lost 5 bases, leaving 8 bases of the junction unmatched. Germline values: CDR1 SGHVS, CDR2 FQNEAQ. This CDR3 is 12 amino acids long.

V usage is TRBV7-9 and J usage is TRBJ1-6, with TRBD1 matching over 8 bases. The germline gives CDR1 SEHNR, CDR2 FQNEAQ (reference sequence). The junction had 6 bases not matched to a gene; V was cut back by 5 bases and J by 9 bases. This CDR3 is 14 amino acids long. CDR3 DNA: TGTGCCAGCAGCCACGGACAGGGTGGTTCACCCCTCCACTTT. The encoded protein is CASSHGQGGSPLHF.

This clone appeared once. V usage is TRBV5-1 and J usage is TRBJ2-1; 13 bases fit TRBD2. The germline gives CDR1 SGHRS, CDR2 YFSETQ. The CDR3 is made up of 18 amino acids. J gave up 3 bases and V 0 bases, and 6 bases lay outside the gene matches. The CDR3 sequence: CASSLVPGTSGDYNEQFF. CDR3 nucleotide sequence: TGCGCCAGCAGCTTGGTACCAGGGACTAGCGGGGACTACAATGAGCAGTTCTTC.

The genes are TRBV18 and TRBJ2-7; TRBD1 matches 7 bases. CDR1 is KGHSH and CDR2 is LQKENI in the germline V gene. CDR3 length equals 13 residues. V dropped 2 bases and J dropped 5; count of bases not matched to a gene: 3. As DNA, the CDR3 is TGTGCCAGCTCACCAACAGACAGGGACGAGCAGTACTTC. This gives the protein CASSPTDRDEQYF. The variable domain in full, completed from reference TRBV18 and TRBJ2-7, reads NAGVMQNPRHLVRRRGQEARLRCSPMKGHSHVYWYRQLPEEGLKFMVYLQKENIIDESGMPKERFSAEFPKEGPSILRIQQVVRGDSAAYFCASSPTDRDEQYFGPGTRLTVT.

V usage is TRBV10-3 and J usage is TRBJ2-7; TRBD1 matches at 8 bases. Germline V gene sequence: CDR1 ENHRY, CDR2 SYGVKD. The V segment lost 0 bases and the J segment 4 bases; nucleotides outside the gene matches: 11. The CDR3 length is 17 residues. CDR3: CAISESFGQGGHYEQYF. CDR3 DNA: TGTGCCATCAGTGAGTCTTTTGGACAGGGCGGTCATTACGAGCAGTACTTC.

The chain couples TRBV5-6 to TRBJ1-2; TRBD1 matches 10 bases. CDR1 SGHDT and CDR2 YYEEEE come from the germline V gene. The CDR3 sequence is 16 residues long. V trimming: 5 bases; J trimming: 8 bases; junction bases outside the gene matches: 15. The CDR3 protein is CASRFRDRGPGGGYTF. In DNA form, the CDR3 reads TGTGCCAGCAGGTTTCGGGACAGGGGCCCCGGTGGAGGCTACACCTTC.

In its sample, this clone was seen a few times. This sequence joins TRBV18 and TRBJ1-1; 10 positions match TRBD1. The V and J ends lost 2 bases and 2 bases, in that order; junction bases with no gene match: 5. The CDR3 runs 16 residues. Looked up from germline, CDR1 is KGHSH and CDR2 is LQKENI. CDR3 DNA sequence: TGTGCCAGCTCACCATCGACAGGGGGCACAAACACTGAAGCTTTCTTT. Its protein product is CASSPSTGGTNTEAFF. Filled out from reference TRBV18 and TRBJ1-1, the complete variable domain reads NAGVMQNPRHLVRRRGQEARLRCSPMKGHSHVYWYRQLPEEGLKFMVYLQKENIIDESGMPKERFSAEFPKEGPSILRIQQVVRGDSAAYFCASSPSTGGTNTEAFFGQGTRLTVV.

The chain links TRBV7-8 to TRBJ2-7; D may be TRBD2 (5 bases). CDR3 length: 14 amino acids. Germline values: CDR1 SGHVS, CDR2 FQNEAQ. The ends were cut back, 1 base at V and 2 bases at J, with 9 bases in the middle. CDR3 sequence reads: CASSLGLTPYEQYF. CDR3 in DNA: TGTGCCAGCAGCTTAGGACTAACCCCCTACGAGCAGTACTTC. The full variable domain, with the rest looked up from reference TRBV7-8 and TRBJ2-7, is GAGVSQSPRYKVAKRGQDVALRCDPISGHVSLFWYQQALGQGPEFLTYFQNEAQLDKSGLPSDRFFAERPEGSVSTLKIQRTQQEDSAVYLCASSLGLTPYEQYFGPGTRLTVT.

The gene calls are TRBV11-2 and TRBJ1-1; no firm D call. Germline V gene data show CDR1 as SGHAT and CDR2 as FQNNGV. CDR3 length equals 12 residues. Trimming removed 6 bases from V and 0 bases from J, with 5 bases in between. CDR3 loop: CASRDLNTEAFF. The CDR3 DNA sequence: TGTGCCAGCAGGGATTTGAACACTGAAGCTTTCTTT.

The rearrangement uses TRBV11-2 and TRBJ2-1; 10 bases map to TRBD2. The germline V gene has CDR1 SGHAT and CDR2 FQNNGV. The V segment lost 7 bases and the J segment 4 bases; nucleotides outside the gene matches: 4. The CDR3 sequence is 14 residues long. The chain's CDR3 is CASKTSGDYNEQFF. The CDR3, as DNA: TGTGCCAGCAAAACTAGCGGGGATTACAATGAGCAGTTCTTC.

V usage is TRBV19 and J usage is TRBJ2-1, with 14 bases aligning to TRBD2. The germline V gene encodes CDR1 LNHDA and CDR2 SQIVND (reference sequence). This CDR3 has 16 amino acids. Germline trimming cut 10 bases from V and 2 bases from J; bases unmatched to any gene: 7. The CDR3 spells CATGTSGSGPYNEQFF. CDR3 sequence (DNA): TGTGCCACTGGGACTAGCGGGAGTGGGCCCTACAATGAGCAGTTCTTC.

V and J are TRBV5-1 and TRBJ2-7, with 8 nucleotides matching TRBD1. The CDR3 has 15 amino acids. The germline V gene encodes CDR1 SGHRS and CDR2 YFSETQ. V shed 0 bases, J shed 2 bases, and the junction held 4 bases outside the gene matches. The DNA for the CDR3 is TGCGCCAGCAGCTTGGAGACGACAGGGGCCTACGAGCAGTACTTC. Translation: CASSLETTGAYEQYF.

This chain joins TRBV19 and TRBJ2-2, with a tentative D call TRBD1 (5 bases). The ends were cut back, 5 bases at V and 6 bases at J, with 16 bases in the middle. The CDR3 has 15 residues. Germline loops: CDR1 LNHDA, CDR2 SQIVND (reference sequence). The CDR3 reads CASSPSSGYAGELFF. In DNA, the CDR3 is TGTGCCAGTAGTCCAAGCTCAGGGTACGCCGGGGAGCTGTTTTTT.